A selection of T cell receptor beta chains follows, all from one sample in a study of CD8+CD57+ T cells in acquired aplastic anemia. One entry per CDR3 protein results from TCRdb running MiXCR on the reads. The table has some 42,000 distinct CDR3 sequences, 68% seen once. The sequencing sample was made of sorted CD4+, CD8+, or CD8+CD57+ T cells (not recorded which) from PBMCs. The receptor source for this set is a human donor in good health, serving as a control. Each CDR3 is given with its conserved first and last residue. A D gene is named only where the DNA matches it firmly. Clone sizes are given selectively: once, few, many, or a class where the clone is expanded.

CDR3,DNA,J,size,V,length,D
CATRDQSYEQYF,TGTGCCACCAGAGACCAATCCTACGAGCAGTACTTC,TRBJ2-7,-,TRBV24-1,12,-
CASSYPAGGKQPQHF,TGTGCCAGCAGTTACCCAGCGGGGGGCAAACAGCCCCAGCATTTT,TRBJ1-5,few,TRBV6-2/TRBV6-3,15,-
CASSFTGTGYNTEAFF,TGTGCCAGCAGCTTTACCGGGACAGGGTATAACACTGAAGCTTTCTTT,TRBJ1-1,once,TRBV7-8,16,TRBD1
CAGSRDRDVLGYTF,TGTGCCGGCTCCCGGGACAGGGACGTTTTAGGCTACACCTTC,TRBJ1-2,-,TRBV2,14,TRBD1
CSARDGRGNEQYF,TGCAGTGCTAGAGATGGGAGGGGAAACGAGCAGTACTTC,TRBJ2-7,-,TRBV20-1,13,TRBD2
CASSQEHEQYF,TGTGCCAGCAGCCAAGAACACGAGCAGTACTTC,TRBJ2-7,-,TRBV4-2,11,-
CASSLTLSFKNYGYTF,TGTGCCAGCAGCCTTACGCTGAGTTTCAAGAACTATGGCTACACCTTC,TRBJ1-2,-,TRBV11-1,16,-
CASGRDSYYEQYF,TGTGCCAGCGGTCGGGACAGCTACTACGAGCAGTACTTC,TRBJ2-7,many,TRBV28,13,TRBD1
CASSSEGLAGGLGTGELFF,TGTGCCAGCAGCTCAGAAGGACTAGCGGGGGGGCTAGGGACCGGGGAGCTGTTTTTT,TRBJ2-2,-,TRBV7-1,19,TRBD2
CASSTTSPDTQYF,TGCGCCAGCAGCACGACTTCCCCGGATACGCAGTATTTT,TRBJ2-3,-,TRBV4-1,13,-
CASSHDLAGAFF,TGTGCCAGCAGCCATGACCTCGCGGGGGCTTTCTTT,TRBJ1-1,-,TRBV7-8,12,-
CSGHRGGINEQFF,TGCAGTGGCCATCGGGGGGGCATAAATGAGCAGTTCTTC,TRBJ2-1,-,TRBV20-1,13,TRBD2
CSARDWIGTEAFF,TGCAGTGCTAGAGATTGGATTGGAACTGAAGCTTTCTTT,TRBJ1-1,-,TRBV20-1,13,-
CASSEKWGPGYTF,TGTGCCAGCAGTGAAAAGTGGGGGCCTGGCTACACCTTC,TRBJ1-2,-,TRBV2,13,-
CASSLGPRVEQFF,TGTGCCAGCAGCTTAGGTCCAAGAGTTGAGCAGTTCTTC,TRBJ2-1,many,TRBV11-2,13,-
CASIVGEKLFF,TGTGCCAGCATAGTGGGGGAAAAACTGTTTTTT,TRBJ1-4,-,TRBV5-8,11,-
CASRTTGFSEKLFF,TGTGCCAGCAGAACCACAGGGTTTTCTGAAAAACTGTTTTTT,TRBJ1-4,many,TRBV6-1,14,-
CASSDQREGGFF,TGTGCCAGCAGTGACCAGCGGGAGGGAGGGTTCTTC,TRBJ2-1,-,TRBV2,12,TRBD2
CSATNREGTEAFF,TGCAGCGCAACTAACAGGGAGGGCACTGAAGCTTTCTTT,TRBJ1-1,few,TRBV29-1,13,-
CASSTTSHYTDTQYF,TGTGCCAGCAGCACGACTAGTCATTATACAGATACGCAGTATTTT,TRBJ2-3,-,TRBV7-9,15,-
CASSLRGVNTEAFF,TGTGCCAGCAGCTTACGGGGTGTGAACACTGAAGCTTTCTTT,TRBJ1-1,-,TRBV7-9,14,-
CASSETRNYGYTF,TGCGCCAGCAGTGAGACCCGAAACTATGGCTACACCTTC,TRBJ1-2,few,TRBV10-1,13,-
CASSLALEAFF,TGTGCCAGCAGCTTAGCCCTGGAAGCTTTCTTT,TRBJ1-1,-,TRBV7-9,11,-
CASSEGQENEKLFF,TGTGCCAGTAGTGAGGGGCAGGAGAATGAAAAACTGTTTTTT,TRBJ1-4,-,TRBV2,14,-
CSVAEQGSAFF,TGCAGCGTTGCTGAACAGGGCAGTGCTTTCTTT,TRBJ1-1,-,TRBV29-1,11,-
CASSLLSENIQYF,TGTGCCAGCAGCTTACTATCCGAAAACATTCAGTACTTC,TRBJ2-4,-,TRBV7-9,13,-
CSVGGGGSTDTQYF,TGCAGCGTCGGCGGGGGGGGCAGCACAGATACGCAGTATTTT,TRBJ2-3,-,TRBV29-1,14,TRBD2
CSAGGTRQETQYF,TGCAGTGCTGGGGGGACCCGCCAAGAGACCCAGTACTTC,TRBJ2-5,-,TRBV20-1,13,-
CATSDPGRAGEQDTQYF,TGTGCCACCAGTGATCCGGGGCGGGCGGGAGAACAAGATACGCAGTATTTT,TRBJ2-3,-,TRBV24-1,17,TRBD2
CASRGLASYNEQFF,TGTGCCAGCCGGGGACTAGCTTCCTACAATGAGCAGTTCTTC,TRBJ2-1,-,TRBV19,14,TRBD2
CASSIEGDGYTF,TGTGCCAGTAGTATCGAAGGGGACGGCTACACCTTC,TRBJ1-2,few,TRBV19,12,-
CASRTGTGGAHYGYTF,TGTGCCAGCAGAACCGGGACAGGGGGCGCACACTATGGCTACACCTTC,TRBJ1-2,-,TRBV28,16,TRBD1
CASSYTTGTTEAFF,TGTGCCAGTAGTTATACGACAGGGACCACTGAAGCTTTCTTT,TRBJ1-1,-,TRBV19,14,TRBD1
CASGSTGTMVGEQFF,TGTGCCAGCGGTTCGACAGGTACCATGGTCGGTGAGCAGTTCTTC,TRBJ2-1,-,TRBV25-1,15,-
CATSRTGGWADTQYF,TGTGCCACCAGTCGCACAGGGGGGTGGGCAGATACGCAGTATTTT,TRBJ2-3,-,TRBV24-1,15,TRBD1
CASRAVSYNEQFF,TGTGCCAGCAGAGCGGTATCCTACAATGAGCAGTTCTTC,TRBJ2-1,-,TRBV13,13,-
CASSQEAGTSGVNYEQYF,TGTGCCAGCAGCCAGGAGGCCGGGACTAGCGGGGTTAACTACGAGCAGTACTTC,TRBJ2-7,-,TRBV4-2,18,TRBD2
CARSSTGTIDEQFF,TGTGCCAGAAGTTCTACCGGGACAATTGATGAGCAGTTCTTC,TRBJ2-1,-,TRBV25-1,14,-
CATSTRQGQETQYF,TGTGCCACCAGCACCCGACAGGGACAAGAGACCCAGTACTTC,TRBJ2-5,-,TRBV15,14,TRBD1
CASRGRTGGADPDTQYF,TGTGCCAGCAGGGGCCGGACAGGGGGCGCGGACCCAGATACGCAGTATTTT,TRBJ2-3,-,TRBV12-3/TRBV12-4,17,TRBD1
CASSLARTGWLESGYTF,TGTGCCAGCAGCTTAGCTAGGACAGGGTGGCTGGAGAGTGGCTACACCTTC,TRBJ1-2,-,TRBV11-1,17,TRBD1
CASSESNYGYTF,TGTGCCAGCAGTGAATCTAACTATGGCTACACCTTC,TRBJ1-2,-,TRBV6-4,12,-
CASSGTGGTDTQYF,TGTGCCAGCAGTGGTACGGGGGGCACAGATACGCAGTATTTT,TRBJ2-3,-,TRBV6-4,14,-
CASSDLGRETQYF,TGTGCCAGCAGTGACCTGGGACGAGAGACCCAGTACTTC,TRBJ2-5,many,TRBV6-1,13,-
CASFFPSTGFYEQYF,TGTGCCAGCTTCTTCCCATCGACAGGGTTCTACGAGCAGTACTTC,TRBJ2-7,-,TRBV12-3/TRBV12-4,15,TRBD1
CASSSSGAGPYNEQFF,TGTGCCAGCAGCTCTAGCGGGGCTGGACCCTACAATGAGCAGTTCTTC,TRBJ2-1,many,TRBV7-2,16,TRBD2
CASRATGVSADTQYF,TGTGCCAGCAGGGCGACAGGGGTTAGTGCAGATACGCAGTATTTT,TRBJ2-3,once,TRBV2,15,TRBD1
CASSYRGFYGYTF,TGTGCCAGCAGCTACAGGGGTTTCTATGGCTACACCTTC,TRBJ1-2,-,TRBV2,13,TRBD1
CASTDSRGAGHEQYF,TGTGCCAGCACCGACTCGCGGGGGGCCGGCCACGAGCAGTACTTC,TRBJ2-7,many,TRBV6-2/TRBV6-3,15,TRBD2
CASTSQAGGGTEAFF,TGTGCCAGTACCTCTCAGGCAGGGGGGGGCACTGAAGCTTTCTTT,TRBJ1-1,-,TRBV19,15,TRBD1
CASSLERWNTEAFF,TGTGCCAGCAGCTTAGAACGGTGGAACACTGAAGCTTTCTTT,TRBJ1-1,once,TRBV7-8,14,-
CAISPDRGLNNEQFF,TGTGCCATCAGCCCCGACAGGGGGCTAAACAATGAGCAGTTCTTC,TRBJ2-1,few,TRBV10-3,15,TRBD1
CASSLSGHEQYF,TGCGCCAGCAGCTTATCCGGTCACGAGCAATACTTC,TRBJ2-7,-,TRBV5-1,12,-
CASSEFEVGTSYEQYF,TGTGCCAGCAGTGAATTCGAGGTGGGGACCTCCTACGAGCAGTACTTC,TRBJ2-7,-,TRBV25-1,16,-